This note documents a single TCR beta chain sequence. This clonotype has just a few counts. Which antigen it targets is not known. Base qualities are missing; no much larger clone stands one base away. The source of the sample is a study of spatial heterogeneity in lung cancer (dated by TCRdb to the late 2010s). Describing the broader study: More beta-chain than alpha-chain transcripts were consistently detected, likely reflecting higher beta-chain transcript abundance. In the raw uncorrected reads, each unique combination of TCR and UMI appeared more than ten times on average. In non-small cell lung cancer, the study quantitatively compared TCR alpha and beta repertoires across several tumor regions, matched nontumor lung, and blood. Nonsynonymous mutation counts, determined by whole-exome sequencing of tumor tissue, were related to TCR repertoire features. Both alpha and beta chains were TCR-sequenced in samples taken at surgery, namely 220 tumor regions, fewer than 85 matched nontumor lung samples and approximately 51 PBMC samples.

Inclusive of the bounding cysteine and phenylalanine, the CDR3 is 15 residues long. The kept DNA is CDR3 alone, 45 bases in frame from the first base. From V the trimming removes 5 bases and from J it removes 3 bases, while the gene matches leave 4 bases of the junction unaccounted for. Study-wide conclusions, independent of this receptor: Additional single-cell paired TCR alpha and beta sequencing was considered necessary to confirm, at a functional level, the hypothesis that regional TCRs recognize regional mutations. Ubiquitous expanded tumor TCRs were found in blood more often at tumor resection than at routine follow-up.

The sample's time point, from its label and the paper: sample taken at primary tumor resection. Whole RNA extracted from tumor and nontumor lung tissue, or from cryopreserved PBMC samples, was used for TCR sequencing without cell sorting. The donors were more than 65 patients from the lung TRACERx cohort who had early-stage, untreated non-small cell lung cancer. Only patients for whom sufficient RNA was available from at least two tumor regions were selected for TCR sequencing. Receptors were amplified or captured by 5' RACE. This sample was sequenced with a NextSeq 500. The TCR library protocol attached a unique molecular identifier to each TCR cDNA molecule to allow correction of PCR and sequencing errors. The authors' pipeline ran thus. Decombinator tools were used for TCR identification, UMI-based error correction and CDR3 extraction. Expanded TCRs were defined as those above a frequency of 2 per 1,000, corresponding to the top 1% of the tumor frequency distribution. Each repertoire was subsampled 100 times to 5,000 TCRs, after which Renyi diversity was computed with the R vegan package. CDR3 similarity networks were built from amino acid triplet string-kernel similarity, connecting CDR3s with pairwise similarity above 0.82. TCRdb cleaned the public reads at Q25 with fastp, built clones with MiXCR and kept in-frame beta chains. Merged by CDR3 protein, the rows form single entries marked with the most common genes and DNA. The V and J calls follow TCRdb's processing rather than the paper's. The sample table contains some 100,000 distinct CDR3 sequences; only one count was recorded for more than 10% of them. Together, the top ten hold roughly 41% of the sample.

The sample was PBMCs, taken at surgery. The source is a male donor with early-stage non-small cell lung cancer. The chain couples TRBV12-3 or TRBV12-4 to TRBJ2-2; 9 central nucleotides agree with TRBD1. The CDR3 here reads CASSTRQGDTGELFF. The DNA reads as follows: TGTGCCAGCAGTACGAGACAGGGGGACACCGGGGAGCTGTTTTTT.